Given below is one TCR beta chain in context. The germline gives CDR1 SGHRS, CDR2 YFSETQ. The CDR3 loop spans 14 amino acids. V was shortened by 3 bases and J by 2 bases, with 10 bases between the two germline ends. This record belongs to a study of T cell changes during pregnancy in multiple sclerosis. Using immunoSEQ multiplex PCR, the repertoire was profiled, and TCRdb retains in-frame clones only, with some absent. The data show tens of thousands of clones, more than 75% seen once. The specimen comprised CD4+ T cells from peripheral blood mononuclear cells, sampled in the first trimester of pregnancy. The receptor's source is a female donor with multiple sclerosis, enrolled in a pregnancy study. This chain joins TRBV5-1 and TRBJ2-3; possible D gene TRBD1, 6 bases. CDR3 coding DNA: TGCGCCAGCAGCTCCGGACAGCCCACAGATACGCAGTATTTT. Translation gives CASSSGQPTDTQYF.